These T cell receptor beta chains were read from a single sample in a study of shared clonotypes between healthy human individuals. Assay used: immunoSEQ multiplex PCR; TCRdb lists only in-frame clones, some missing. This table has some 2 million clones, about 94% appearing once. Sequencing used naive CD8+ T cells sorted from blood. The receptors originated from a man between 18 and 29 years old in good health. CDR3s include the opening cysteine and the closing phenylalanine or tryptophan. D genes are given only for firm matches. Clone size is not always given. Where it is, it says once, few, many or a class for expanded clones.

>TRBV6-1|-|15|-|TRBJ1-2
CASSDLAGAYYGYTF
TGTGCCAGCAGTGATTTGGCAGGGGCTTACTATGGCTACACCTTC
>TRBV7-9|once|15|TRBD1|TRBJ2-7
CASSQPGQGLYEQYF
TGTGCCAGCAGCCAACCGGGACAGGGGCTTTACGAGCAGTACTTC
>TRBV9|-|15|TRBD1|TRBJ2-1
CASSVEGQGIDEQFF
TGTGCCAGCAGCGTAGAGGGACAGGGAATCGATGAGCAGTTCTTC
>TRBV7-3|-|15|TRBD2|TRBJ2-1
CASSLLAGGYNEQFF
TGTGCCAGCAGCTTACTAGCGGGGGGTTACAATGAGCAGTTCTTC
>TRBV7-2|-|17|-|TRBJ1-6
CASSATRQSSYNSPLHF
TGTGCCAGCAGCGCCACTCGACAGAGCTCCTATAATTCACCCCTCCACTTT
>TRBV9|-|14|TRBD1|TRBJ1-2
CASSGTQGNYGYTF
TGTGCCAGCAGCGGAACACAGGGGAACTATGGCTACACCTTC
>TRBV11-2|-|16|TRBD2|TRBJ2-1
CASSSTGTSFFNEQFF
TGTGCCAGCAGTTCTACCGGGACTAGCTTTTTCAATGAGCAGTTCTTC
>TRBV6-1|-|14|-|TRBJ2-7
CASSDPPEVYEQYF
TGTGCCAGCAGTGACCCCCCGGAGGTCTACGAGCAGTACTTC
>TRBV7-9|-|13|TRBD1|TRBJ2-7
CASSWDSSYEQYF
TGTGCCAGCAGCTGGGACAGCAGCTACGAGCAGTACTTC
>TRBV23-1|-|15|-|TRBJ2-7
CASSQLRGRQGEQYF
TGCGCCAGCAGTCAATTGAGGGGCCGCCAAGGAGAGCAGTACTTC
>TRBV7-9|-|16|TRBD2|TRBJ2-1
CASSLASGELNNEQFF
TGTGCCAGCAGCTTAGCAAGCGGGGAACTTAACAATGAGCAGTTCTTC
>TRBV15|-|12|-|TRBJ2-1
CATSRDHNEQFF
TGTGCCACCAGCAGAGACCACAATGAGCAGTTCTTC
>TRBV2|-|13|-|TRBJ2-5
CAIEGHDKETQYF
TGTGCCATTGAGGGACACGATAAAGAGACCCAGTACTTC
>TRBV27|-|16|TRBD2|TRBJ2-3
CASSSWSGGFSDTQYF
TGTGCCAGCAGTTCTTGGAGCGGGGGGTTCTCAGATACGCAGTATTTT
>TRBV6-5|once|15|TRBD1|TRBJ1-1
CASSYREGANTEAFF
TGTGCCAGCAGTTACAGAGAGGGGGCCAACACTGAAGCTTTCTTT
>TRBV4-1|-|14|-|TRBJ1-2
CASSQGGARDGYTF
TGCGCCAGCAGCCAAGGGGGGGCGCGCGATGGCTACACCTTC
>TRBV7-9|-|15|TRBD1|TRBJ1-4
CASSSGTGGREKLFF
TGTGCCAGCAGCAGCGGGACAGGGGGAAGAGAAAAACTGTTTTTT
>TRBV4-1|once|16|TRBD2|TRBJ2-2
CASSQDTSGGAGELFF
TGCGCCAGCAGCCAAGATACTAGCGGGGGGGCTGGGGAGCTGTTTTTT
>TRBV4-3|-|18|-|TRBJ2-1
CASSQELRLPRTYNEQFF
TGCGCCAGCAGCCAAGAATTGCGGCTTCCGAGGACCTACAATGAGCAGTTCTTC
>TRBV5-8|once|14|TRBD1|TRBJ2-7
CASSPGQVTYEQYF
TGTGCCAGCAGCCCCGGACAGGTTACCTACGAGCAGTACTTC
>TRBV11-3|-|15|-|TRBJ2-1
CASSSTAGPSFEQFF
TGTGCCAGCAGCTCCACGGCAGGCCCGTCTTTTGAGCAGTTCTTC
>TRBV29-1|-|12|-|TRBJ2-1
CSVEDLGNEQFF
TGCAGCGTTGAAGATCTCGGGAATGAGCAGTTCTTC